The clone carrying this T cell receptor beta chain came up many times. Its specificity is unknown. Exclusion covered patients with other autoimmune diseases or uncontrolled infections (as well as pregnancy or lactation). The sample belongs to a study of Graves' ophthalmopathy and Graves' hyperthyroidism. The wider study: Researchers obtained peripheral blood at initial diagnosis, before any treatment had begun. Study-wide findings and caveats: Most thyroid-expanded clonotypes exceeding 0.001 frequency were also found in blood.

Amplified material comprised TCR beta CDR3 regions derived from RNA transcripts. HTBI primers were used in a first-round RT-PCR, which preceded a second-round multiplex PCR. TCRdb redid the calling of the multiplex PCR reads with MiXCR, one entry per CDR3 protein. The data show 150,000 to 200,000 distinct CDR3 sequences, 39% seen once. V shed 2 bases, J shed 4 bases, and the junction held 2 bases outside the gene matches. The germline V gene encodes CDR1 MNHEY and CDR2 SVGEGT. The CDR3 covers 14 residues. The gene calls are TRBV6-2 or TRBV6-3 and TRBJ2-1, with TRBD1 identical over 7 bases. The sequence was collected from a man between 25 and 39 years old with Graves' ophthalmopathy. Sequencing was performed on peripheral blood. CDR3 protein: CASSYEGQYNEQFF. The CDR3 nucleotides are TGTGCCAGCAGTTACGAGGGACAGTACAATGAGCAGTTCTTC.